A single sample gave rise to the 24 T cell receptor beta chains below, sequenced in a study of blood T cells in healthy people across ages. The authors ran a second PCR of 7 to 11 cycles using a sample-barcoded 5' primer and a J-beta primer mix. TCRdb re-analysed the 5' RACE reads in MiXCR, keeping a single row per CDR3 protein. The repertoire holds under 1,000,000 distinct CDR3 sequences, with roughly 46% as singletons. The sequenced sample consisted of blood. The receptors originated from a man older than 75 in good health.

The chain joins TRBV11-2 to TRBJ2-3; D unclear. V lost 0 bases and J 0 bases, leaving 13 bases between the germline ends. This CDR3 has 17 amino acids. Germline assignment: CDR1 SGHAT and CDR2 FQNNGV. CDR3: CASSLDLWVSSTDTQYF. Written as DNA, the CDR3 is TGTGCCAGCAGCTTAGATCTCTGGGTCAGTAGCACAGATACGCAGTATTTT.

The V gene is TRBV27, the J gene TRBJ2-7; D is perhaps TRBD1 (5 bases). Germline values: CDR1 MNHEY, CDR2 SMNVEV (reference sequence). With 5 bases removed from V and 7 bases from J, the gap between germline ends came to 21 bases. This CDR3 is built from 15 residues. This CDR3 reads CASSPEKRQGNEQYF. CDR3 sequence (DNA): TGTGCCAGCAGTCCGGAGAAGAGGCAGGGCAATGAGCAGTACTTC.

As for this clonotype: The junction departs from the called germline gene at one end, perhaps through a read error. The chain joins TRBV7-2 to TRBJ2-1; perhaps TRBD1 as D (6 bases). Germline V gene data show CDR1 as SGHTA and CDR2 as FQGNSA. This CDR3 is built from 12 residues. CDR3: CASWRGDNGQFF. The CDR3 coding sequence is TGTGCCAGCTGGCGAGGGGACAATGGGCAGTTCTTC.

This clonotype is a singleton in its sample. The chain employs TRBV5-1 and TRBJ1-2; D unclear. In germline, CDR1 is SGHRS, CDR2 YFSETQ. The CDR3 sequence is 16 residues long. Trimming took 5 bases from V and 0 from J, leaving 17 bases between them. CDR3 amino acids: CASREQQRNANYGYTF. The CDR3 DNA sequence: TGCGCCAGCAGGGAACAACAGAGAAATGCTAACTATGGCTACACCTTC.

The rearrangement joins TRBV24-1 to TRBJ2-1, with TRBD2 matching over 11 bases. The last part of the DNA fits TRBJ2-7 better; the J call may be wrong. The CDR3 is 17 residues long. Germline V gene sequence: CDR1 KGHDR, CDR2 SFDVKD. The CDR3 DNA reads TGTGCCACCAGTGAACCGTTAGCGGGAGGGTCCTACAATGAGCAGTACTTC. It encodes CATSEPLAGGSYNEQYF.

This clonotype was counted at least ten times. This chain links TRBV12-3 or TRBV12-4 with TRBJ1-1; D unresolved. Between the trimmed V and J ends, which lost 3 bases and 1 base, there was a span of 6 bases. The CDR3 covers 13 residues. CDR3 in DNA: TGTGCCAGCAGTTTGGGCCCGAACACTGAAGCTTTCTTT. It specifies CASSLGPNTEAFF.

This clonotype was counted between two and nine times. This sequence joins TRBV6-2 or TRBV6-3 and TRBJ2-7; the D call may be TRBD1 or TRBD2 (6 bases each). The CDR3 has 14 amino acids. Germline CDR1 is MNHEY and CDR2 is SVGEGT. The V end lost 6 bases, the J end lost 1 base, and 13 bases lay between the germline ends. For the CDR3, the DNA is TGTGCCAGCAGCAGGGGCGGGAATTCCTACGAGCAGTACTTC. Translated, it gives CASSRGGNSYEQYF.

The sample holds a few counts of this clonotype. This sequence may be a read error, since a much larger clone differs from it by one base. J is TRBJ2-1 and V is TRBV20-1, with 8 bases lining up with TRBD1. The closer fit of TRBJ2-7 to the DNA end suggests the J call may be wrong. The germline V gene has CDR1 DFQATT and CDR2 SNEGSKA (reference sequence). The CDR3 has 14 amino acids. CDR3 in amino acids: CSARQGAVYNEQYF. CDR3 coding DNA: TGCAGTGCTAGACAGGGGGCGGTCTACAATGAGCAGTACTTC.

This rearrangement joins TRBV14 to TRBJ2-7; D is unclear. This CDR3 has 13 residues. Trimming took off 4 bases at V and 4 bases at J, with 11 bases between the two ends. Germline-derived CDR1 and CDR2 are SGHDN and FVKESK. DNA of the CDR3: TGTGCCAGCAGCCTTCGGTTCGCATACGAGCAGTACTTC. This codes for CASSLRFAYEQYF.

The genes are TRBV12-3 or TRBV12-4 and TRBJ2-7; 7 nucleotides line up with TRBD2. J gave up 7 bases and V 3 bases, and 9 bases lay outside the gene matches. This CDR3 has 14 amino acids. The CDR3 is CASSFGSGFGEQYF. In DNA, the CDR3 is TGTGCCAGCAGTTTCGGTAGCGGGTTTGGTGAGCAGTACTTC.

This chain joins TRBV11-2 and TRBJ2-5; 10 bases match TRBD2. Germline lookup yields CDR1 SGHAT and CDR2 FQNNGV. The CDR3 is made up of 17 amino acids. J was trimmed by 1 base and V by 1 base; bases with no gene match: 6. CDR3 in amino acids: CASSLGATSGFQETQYF. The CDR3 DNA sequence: TGTGCCAGCAGCTTAGGGGCGACTAGCGGGTTCCAAGAGACCCAGTACTTC.

The CDR3 protein is CASSLGRGDYGYTF. Here the CDR3 DNA reads TGTGCCAGCAGTTTAGGCCGAGGGGACTATGGCTACACCTTC. The chain has TRBV12-3 or TRBV12-4 and TRBJ1-2; D might be TRBD1 (5 bases). The CDR3 runs to 14 residues. The V and J ends lost 1 base and 3 bases respectively, with 9 bases between them.

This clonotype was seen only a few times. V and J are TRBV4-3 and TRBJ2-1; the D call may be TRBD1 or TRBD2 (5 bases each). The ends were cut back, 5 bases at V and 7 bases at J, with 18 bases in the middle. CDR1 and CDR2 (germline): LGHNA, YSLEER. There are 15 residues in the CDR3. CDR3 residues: CASSNGAGRVNEQFF. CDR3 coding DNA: TGCGCCAGCAGCAACGGGGCAGGGCGGGTGAATGAGCAGTTCTTC.

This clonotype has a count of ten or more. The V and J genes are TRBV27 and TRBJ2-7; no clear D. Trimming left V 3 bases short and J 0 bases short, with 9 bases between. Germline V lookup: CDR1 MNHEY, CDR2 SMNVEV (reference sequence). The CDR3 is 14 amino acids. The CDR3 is CASSLAASSYEQYF. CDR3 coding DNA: TGTGCCAGCAGTTTGGCAGCGTCCTCCTACGAGCAGTACTTC.

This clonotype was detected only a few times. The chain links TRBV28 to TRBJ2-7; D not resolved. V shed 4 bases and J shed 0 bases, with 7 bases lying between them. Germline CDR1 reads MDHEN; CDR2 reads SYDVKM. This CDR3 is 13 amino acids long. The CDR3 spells CASSSMSSYEQYF. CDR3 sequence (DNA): TGTGCCAGCAGTTCCATGTCCTCCTACGAGCAGTACTTC.

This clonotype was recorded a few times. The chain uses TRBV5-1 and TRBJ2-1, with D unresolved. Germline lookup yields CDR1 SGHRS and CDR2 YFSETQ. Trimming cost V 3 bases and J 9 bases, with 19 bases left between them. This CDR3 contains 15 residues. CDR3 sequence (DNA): TGCGCCAGCAGCTCCCAAATGCTCTCTGCCCCTGAGCAGTTCTTC. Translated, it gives CASSSQMLSAPEQFF.

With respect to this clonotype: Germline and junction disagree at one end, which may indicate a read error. In nucleotides, the CDR3 is TGTGCCAGGAGTGCCCCCCTGGTCAAGGGGGCACGTTATACGCAGTATTTT. Protein sequence: CARSAPLVKGARYTQYF. This sequence joins TRBV30 and TRBJ2-3, with 7 bases lining up with TRBD1. The CDR3 consists of 17 residues. Germline V gene data show CDR1 as GTSNPN and CDR2 as SVGIG (reference sequence).

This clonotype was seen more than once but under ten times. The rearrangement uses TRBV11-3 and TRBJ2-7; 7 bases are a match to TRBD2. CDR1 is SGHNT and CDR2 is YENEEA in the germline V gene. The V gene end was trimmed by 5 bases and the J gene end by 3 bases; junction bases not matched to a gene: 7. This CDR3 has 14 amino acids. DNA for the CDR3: TGTGCCAGCAGCCCGGAGGGACTAATCTACGAGCAGTACTTC. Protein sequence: CASSPEGLIYEQYF.

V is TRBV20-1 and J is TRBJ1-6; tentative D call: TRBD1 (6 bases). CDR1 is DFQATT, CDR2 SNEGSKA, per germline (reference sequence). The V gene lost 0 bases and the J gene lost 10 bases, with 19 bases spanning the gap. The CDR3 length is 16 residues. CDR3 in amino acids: CSARDNSKGGLSPLHF. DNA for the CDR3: TGCAGTGCTAGAGATAATTCCAAGGGGGGACTCTCACCCCTCCACTTT.

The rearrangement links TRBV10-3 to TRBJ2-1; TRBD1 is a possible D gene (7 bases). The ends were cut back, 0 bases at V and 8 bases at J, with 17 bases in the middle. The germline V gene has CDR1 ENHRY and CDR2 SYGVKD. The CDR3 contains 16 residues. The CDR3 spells CAISESGQGGSDEQFF. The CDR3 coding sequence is TGTGCCATCAGTGAGTCTGGGCAGGGGGGTTCGGATGAGCAGTTCTTC.

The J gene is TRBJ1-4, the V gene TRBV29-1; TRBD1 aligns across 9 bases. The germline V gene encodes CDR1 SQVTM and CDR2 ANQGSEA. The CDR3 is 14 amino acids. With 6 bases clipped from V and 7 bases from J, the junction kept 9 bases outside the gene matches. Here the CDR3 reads CSVLTGGWREKLFF. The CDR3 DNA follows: TGCAGCGTCCTTACAGGGGGCTGGCGTGAAAAACTGTTTTTT.

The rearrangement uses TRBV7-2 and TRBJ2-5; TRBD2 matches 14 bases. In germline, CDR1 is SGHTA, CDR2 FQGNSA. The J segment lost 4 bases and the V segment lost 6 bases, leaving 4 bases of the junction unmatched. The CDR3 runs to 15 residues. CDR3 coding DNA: TGTGCCAGCAGAACGGGACTAGCGGGAGCAGAGACCCAGTACTTC. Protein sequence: CASRTGLAGAETQYF.

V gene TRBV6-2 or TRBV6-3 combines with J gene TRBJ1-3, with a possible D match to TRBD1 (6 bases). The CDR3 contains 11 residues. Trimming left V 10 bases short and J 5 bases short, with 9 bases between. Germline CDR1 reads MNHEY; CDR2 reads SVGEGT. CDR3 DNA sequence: TGTGCCATCCGGGACAGAAACACCATATATTTT. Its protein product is CAIRDRNTIYF.

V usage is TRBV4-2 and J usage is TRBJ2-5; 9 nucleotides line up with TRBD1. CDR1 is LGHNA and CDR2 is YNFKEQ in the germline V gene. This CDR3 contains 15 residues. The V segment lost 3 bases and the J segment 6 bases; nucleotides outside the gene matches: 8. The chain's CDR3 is CASSQGRDRDQTQYF. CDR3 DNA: TGTGCCAGCAGCCAGGGCCGGGACAGGGATCAGACCCAGTACTTC.